The text below deals with one T cell receptor (beta chain). Its antigen remains unknown. Specified time point: pre-treatment sample, taken before nivolumab and TIL therapy. Most excised metastases sampled were pleural nodules or supraclavicular lymph nodes. This record comes from a study of TIL therapy for anti-PD-1-resistant metastatic lung cancer. The study's findings and limits: Many TIL product clones were absent from baseline tumor, suggesting clonal contraction.

Sequencing used immunoSEQ v3. Some clones are missing from TCRdb's copy, which holds only in-frame ones; the method was immunoSEQ multiplex PCR. The top ten hold more than 7% of the sample, which has 7,000 to 8,000 clones, 60% to 70% seen once. CDR1 and CDR2 (germline): PRHDT, FYEKMQ (reference sequence). This CDR3 region has 15 residues. Trimming took off 0 bases at V and 2 bases at J, with 10 bases between the two ends. This rearrangement joins TRBV13 to TRBJ1-1; D is undetermined. This specimen consisted of tumor tissue, obtained at baseline. The sequence was collected from a person between 25 and 80 years old with non-small cell lung cancer. DNA of the CDR3: TGTGCCAGCAGCTTAGGCATTAGGGCCAACACTGAAGCTTTCTTT. It yields the protein CASSLGIRANTEAFF.